These 26 T cell receptor beta chains originate from one sample sequenced in a study of T cell responses to AZD1222 COVID-19 vaccine. Profiling relied on immunoSEQ multiplex PCR, and the TCRdb table lists in-frame clones only, not all of them. The sample carries 80,000 or so clones, about 90% recorded once. The specimen comprised peripheral blood, sampled on day 0 of AZD1222 vaccination. These receptors came from an adult in good health.

The V gene is TRBV6-6, the J gene TRBJ2-7; D is undetermined. The CDR3 runs 11 residues. Trimming cost V 8 bases and J 2 bases, with 7 bases left between them. Germline V gives CDR1 MNHNY, CDR2 SVGAGI (reference sequence). The CDR3 loop reads CASSQAYEQYF. DNA of the CDR3: TGTGCCAGCTCCCAGGCCTACGAGCAGTACTTC.

A remark on this clone: Other DNA sequences of this sample code for an identical CDR3. The J gene is TRBJ1-1, the V gene TRBV12-3 or TRBV12-4; D remains ambiguous. V was pared by 3 bases and J by 5 bases, with 4 bases between. The CDR3 covers 11 residues. CDR3 bases: TGTGCCAGCAGTTTGGGTACTGAAGCTTTCTTT. This translates into CASSLGTEAFF.

This rearrangement joins TRBV4-3 to TRBJ1-1; 7 positions agree with TRBD1. Germline V gene sequence: CDR1 LGHNA, CDR2 YSLEER. V was clipped by 1 base and J by 6 bases; unmatched bases: 5. The CDR3 runs to 14 residues. CDR3 bases: TGCGCCAGCAGCCAAGTCGACAGGGAGGCTGAAGCTTTCTTT. Translated: CASSQVDREAEAFF.

The J gene is TRBJ2-5, the V gene TRBV18, with 15 bases lining up with TRBD2. The J segment lost 3 bases and the V segment lost 1 base, leaving 0 bases of the junction unmatched. CDR3 length equals 16 residues. The germline CDR1 and CDR2 sequences are KGHSH and LQKENI. The CDR3 spells CASSPRTSGREETQYF. The CDR3 DNA reads as TGTGCCAGCTCACCACGGACTAGCGGGAGGGAAGAGACCCAGTACTTC.

The V call is TRBV2, the J call TRBJ2-4; D might be TRBD1 or TRBD2, each matching 5 bases. There are 16 residues in the CDR3. The V gene's germline CDR1 is SNHLY and CDR2 FYNNEI. V was pared by 7 bases and J by 0 bases, with 16 bases between. The chain's CDR3 is CASKAVRDEAKNIQYF. CDR3 DNA: TGTGCCAGCAAGGCTGTCAGGGACGAAGCCAAAAACATTCAGTACTTC.

The chain recombines TRBV10-3 with TRBJ2-5, with 11 bases identical to TRBD1. The germline V gene encodes CDR1 ENHRY and CDR2 SYGVKD. This CDR3 contains 16 residues. With 3 bases clipped from V and 5 bases from J, the junction kept 8 bases outside the gene matches. CDR3 sequence: CAISDGQGAISETQYF. DNA of the CDR3: TGTGCCATCAGTGACGGACAGGGGGCGATATCGGAGACCCAGTACTTC.

The chain carries TRBV7-2 and TRBJ2-1, with a weak D call TRBD2 (6 bases). The germline V gene has CDR1 SGHTA and CDR2 FQGNSA. The CDR3 runs to 12 residues. V was clipped by 5 bases and J by 8 bases, with 10 bases between them. This chain's CDR3 is CASSPRDYEQFF. The CDR3 coding sequence is TGTGCCAGCAGCCCCCGGGACTATGAGCAGTTCTTC.

V usage is TRBV3-1 (or the pseudogene TRBV3-2) and J usage is TRBJ2-7; 10 bases map to TRBD2. Germline trimming cut 3 bases from V and 5 bases from J; bases unmatched to any gene: 10. This CDR3 comprises 16 residues. CDR1 and CDR2 from the germline V gene are LGHDT and YNNKEL (reference sequence). DNA of the CDR3: TGTGCCAGCAGCCAGAGTTTTACTAGCGGGATTCACGAGCAGTACTTC. Translating it yields CASSQSFTSGIHEQYF.

CDR3 DNA: TGCGCCAGCAGCTCCCGGGGCCCAACGGATGAGCAGTTCTTC. It specifies CASSSRGPTDEQFF. The rearrangement links TRBV5-1 to TRBJ2-1; D may correspond to TRBD1 or TRBD2 (5 bases each). The CDR3 runs 14 residues. V was pared by 3 bases and J by 8 bases, with 15 bases between. The germline CDR1 and CDR2 sequences are SGHRS and YFSETQ.

The rearrangement links TRBV5-8 to TRBJ1-5, with a tentative D call TRBD1 (5 bases). The CDR3 covers 13 residues. V lost 4 bases to trimming and J lost 5 bases, with 10 bases between them. Germline-derived CDR1 and CDR2 are SGHTS and YDEGEE. The CDR3 coding sequence is TGTGCCAGCAGCATCGACAGTCATCAGCCCCAGCATTTT. As protein: CASSIDSHQPQHF.

The chain employs TRBV5-4 and TRBJ1-1; no firm D call. The CDR3 length is 15 residues. The V end lost 0 bases, the J end lost 6 bases, and 15 bases lay between the germline ends. Germline CDR1 reads SGHNT; CDR2 reads YYREEE (reference sequence). DNA of the CDR3: TGTGCCAGCAGCTTGGCCGCACAGTCCAAATCTGAAGCTTTCTTT. Residues: CASSLAAQSKSEAFF. The entire variable domain, with the rest obtained from reference TRBV5-4 and TRBJ1-1, is as follows: ETGVTQSPTHLIKTRGQQVTLRCSSQSGHNTVSWYQQALGQGPQFIFQYYREEENGRGNFPPRFSGLQFPNYSSELNVNALELDDSALYLCASSLAAQSKSEAFFGQGTRLTVV.

This chain links TRBV2 with TRBJ1-1, with D unresolved. The V and J ends lost 7 bases and 8 bases respectively, with 17 bases between them. Looked up from germline, CDR1 is SNHLY and CDR2 is FYNNEI. The CDR3 is made up of 13 amino acids. The CDR3 here is CASKRSVNNEAFF. The CDR3 nucleotides read TGTGCCAGCAAAAGATCGGTGAATAACGAAGCTTTCTTT.

This clone showed up just once. This sequence joins TRBV18 and TRBJ1-2; the D is unclear. The CDR3 runs to 13 residues. The ends were cut back, 4 bases at V and 6 bases at J, with 12 bases in the middle. The germline CDR1 and CDR2 sequences are KGHSH and LQKENI. As DNA, the CDR3 is TGTGCCAGCTCACTCGGACGGGAGGATGGCTACACCTTC. It codes for CASSLGREDGYTF. The whole variable domain, remainder taken from reference TRBV18 and TRBJ1-2, is NAGVMQNPRHLVRRRGQEARLRCSPMKGHSHVYWYRQLPEEGLKFMVYLQKENIIDESGMPKERFSAEFPKEGPSILRIQQVVRGDSAAYFCASSLGREDGYTFGSGTRLTVV.

The chain combines TRBV19 with TRBJ1-5; tentative D call: TRBD1 (5 bases). The V end was cut by 3 bases, the J end by 6 bases, with 9 bases between. CDR3 length: 13 amino acids. Germline CDR1 LNHDA, CDR2 SQIVND (reference sequence). The DNA for the CDR3 is TGTGCCAGTAGTATGGGGCGCGGTCAGCCCCAGCATTTT. This gives the protein CASSMGRGQPQHF.

This clone occurred once. This chain connects TRBV7-3 to TRBJ2-1; 9 bases are a match to TRBD2. The CDR3 has 16 amino acids. V lost 5 bases to trimming and J lost 3 bases; unmatched junction nucleotides: 8. Germline V gene sequence: CDR1 SGHTA, CDR2 FQGTGA. The CDR3 sequence: CASSPGSGRNYNEQFF. The CDR3 nucleotides are TGTGCCAGCAGCCCGGGTAGCGGGAGAAACTACAATGAGCAGTTCTTC.

This rearrangement joins TRBV6-5 to TRBJ1-2, with D hard to call. The V and J ends lost 0 bases and 4 bases respectively, with 12 bases between them. The CDR3 consists of 15 residues. Germline CDR1 reads MNHEY; CDR2 reads SVGAGI. CDR3 bases: TGTGCCAGCAGTTACTCGAGAGACGCCGGCTATGGCTACACCTTC. Amino acid sequence: CASSYSRDAGYGYTF.

This clone was picked up a small number of times. The V gene is TRBV5-1, the J gene TRBJ1-1; 9 positions match TRBD1. Trimming took 4 bases from V and 0 from J; bases not matched to a gene: 7. Per the germline V gene, CDR1 is SGHRS and CDR2 is YFSETQ. This CDR3 has 16 residues. CDR3 region: CASSPLQGAVNTEAFF. The CDR3 DNA is TGCGCCAGCAGCCCTTTACAGGGGGCGGTGAACACTGAAGCTTTCTTT.

The chain is built from TRBV28 and TRBJ1-1; 9 nucleotides match TRBD1. Per germline, CDR1 MDHEN and CDR2 SYDVKM. The CDR3 covers 17 residues. V shed 1 base, J shed 1 base, and the junction held 7 bases outside the gene matches. The CDR3 DNA is TGTGCCAGCAGTTTATATGACAGGGGGTTCAGGAACACTGAAGCTTTCTTT. It encodes CASSLYDRGFRNTEAFF. Full variable domain (outside the CDR3, taken from reference TRBV28 and TRBJ1-1): DVKVTQSSRYLVKRTGEKVFLECVQDMDHENMFWYRQDPGLGLRLIYFSYDVKMKEKGDIPEGYSVSREKKERFSLILESASTNQTSMYLCASSLYDRGFRNTEAFFGQGTRLTVV.

The chain has TRBV7-2 and TRBJ2-1; either TRBD1 or TRBD2 may supply D (6 bases each). The CDR3 has 14 amino acids. From germline, CDR1 is SGHTA and CDR2 FQGNSA. Between the trimmed V and J ends, which lost 5 bases and 7 bases, there was a span of 15 bases. CDR3 DNA: TGTGCCAGCAGCACAGGGAGGTTTTCGAATGAGCAGTTCTTC. It encodes CASSTGRFSNEQFF.

The chain joins TRBV6-5 to TRBJ1-6; TRBD1 matches at 9 bases. This CDR3 has 16 residues. CDR1 and CDR2 from the germline V gene are MNHEY and SVGAGI. V lost 0 bases to trimming and J lost 7 bases; unmatched junction nucleotides: 4. The CDR3: CASSYSPGQGNSPLHF. In DNA form, the CDR3 reads TGTGCCAGCAGTTACTCACCGGGACAGGGAAATTCACCCCTCCACTTT.

The rearrangement links TRBV27 to TRBJ2-3, with 9 bases lining up with TRBD2. Germline CDR1 MNHEY, CDR2 SMNVEV (reference sequence). CDR3 length equals 16 residues. V lost 4 bases, J lost 1 base, and 6 bases stayed unmatched. The CDR3 loop reads CASSSPGLARTDTQYF. The CDR3 DNA reads as TGTGCCAGCAGTTCCCCTGGACTAGCGCGCACAGATACGCAGTATTTT.

This chain connects TRBV12-3 or TRBV12-4 to TRBJ1-1, with 9 positions matching TRBD1. The V and J ends lost 6 bases and 5 bases, in that order; junction bases with no gene match: 4. This CDR3 has 13 amino acids. CDR3 loop: CASRSTGGTEAFF. The CDR3, as DNA: TGTGCCAGCAGATCGACAGGGGGAACTGAAGCTTTCTTT.

This clone has more than one count but fewer than ten. The chain couples TRBV11-2 to TRBJ1-5; no firm D call. Germline CDR1 and CDR2: SGHAT and FQNNGV. The CDR3 spans 13 residues. Trimming stripped 0 bases from V and 7 bases from J, with 7 bases between. The CDR3 DNA sequence: TGTGCCAGCAGCTTAGATCGGCGGCAGCCCCAGCATTTT. This translates into CASSLDRRQPQHF.

The chain is built from TRBV5-1 and TRBJ1-1; D ambiguous. The germline CDR1 and CDR2 sequences are SGHRS and YFSETQ. There are 15 residues in the CDR3. V shed 0 bases and J shed 0 bases, with 9 bases lying between them. CDR3 DNA: TGCGCCAGCAGCTTGGAAGGTCGGTTGAACACTGAAGCTTTCTTT. Translation gives CASSLEGRLNTEAFF.

V gene TRBV2 combines with J gene TRBJ2-3; the match to TRBD2 covers 13 bases. After removal of 2 bases from V and 3 bases from J, the junction contained 5 bases not matched to a gene. Germline CDR1 is SNHLY and CDR2 is FYNNEI. CDR3 size: 17 residues. CDR3 in DNA: TGTGCCAGCAGTGAACCGGGACTAGCGGGACTAACAGATACGCAGTATTTT. Translating gives CASSEPGLAGLTDTQYF.

The chain couples TRBV2 to TRBJ1-5; no firm D call. The germline V gene has CDR1 SNHLY and CDR2 FYNNEI. The CDR3 is made up of 13 amino acids. V lost 4 bases and J lost 6, with 10 bases in between. The DNA for the CDR3 is TGTGCCAGCAGTGGGGTAATTGGTCAGCCCCAGCATTTT. This translates into CASSGVIGQPQHF.